This entry lists 13 T cell receptor beta chains sequenced from one sample in a study of blood T cell repertoires in COVID-19. Produced via immunoSEQ multiplex PCR; TCRdb's table is partial and in-frame only. Of some 220,000 clones detected, approximately 84% appear once; the ten largest clones hold about 4%. Material: peripheral blood. The receptors were sampled from a man in his forties or fifties with acute or convalescent COVID-19.

This sequence joins TRBV6-1 and TRBJ2-2; 8 nucleotides match TRBD2. The germline CDR1 and CDR2 sequences are MNHNS and SASEGT. The V gene end was trimmed by 5 bases and the J gene end by 6 bases; junction bases not matched to a gene: 8. CDR3 length: 15 residues. The CDR3 here is CASSSGLAGPGELFF. The CDR3 coding sequence is TGTGCCAGCAGTTCCGGGCTAGCGGGCCCCGGGGAGCTGTTTTTT.

V is TRBV27 and J is TRBJ2-7; D might be TRBD2 (6 bases). Per the germline V gene, CDR1 is MNHEY and CDR2 is SMNVEV (reference sequence). The CDR3 totals 12 residues. V was pared by 6 bases and J by 7 bases, with 13 bases between. In DNA form, the CDR3 reads TGTGCCAGCAGACGGACTACGGGGGAGCAGTACTTC. Translated, it gives CASRRTTGEQYF.

The rearrangement uses TRBV20-1 and TRBJ2-7; TRBD2 matches 7 bases. The CDR3 runs 12 residues. In germline, CDR1 is DFQATT, CDR2 SNEGSKA (reference sequence). Losses at the gene ends were 3 bases for V and 5 bases for J; bases not matched to a gene: 4. The CDR3 loop is CSASRLADEQYF. The CDR3 DNA is TGCAGTGCTAGTAGGCTAGCGGACGAGCAGTACTTC.

V gene TRBV3-1 (or the pseudogene TRBV3-2) combines with J gene TRBJ1-2; maybe TRBD1 (5 bases). Trimming removed 4 bases at V and 8 bases at J, with 11 bases between. CDR3 length: 12 amino acids. Germline CDR1 LGHDT, CDR2 YNNKEL (reference sequence). The CDR3 DNA reads TGTGCCAGCAGCCGGGCCCAGGGAGGCTACACCTTC. This codes for CASSRAQGGYTF.

The chain is built from TRBV19 and TRBJ2-7; maybe TRBD1 (6 bases). Germline CDR1 reads LNHDA; CDR2 reads SQIVND (reference sequence). Trimming took off 4 bases at V and 6 bases at J, with 10 bases between the two ends. The CDR3 sequence is 12 residues long. CDR3 sequence (DNA): TGTGCCAGTAGTACCACAGGGTTCGAGCAGTACTTC. Amino acid sequence: CASSTTGFEQYF.

The rearrangement links TRBV24-1 to TRBJ1-2; maybe TRBD1 (6 bases). Germline V CDR1 and CDR2: KGHDR, SFDVKD. The germline V and J ends were trimmed by 9 bases and 1 base, with 14 bases remaining between them. CDR3 length equals 14 residues. The CDR3 here is CATEDSRLNYGYTF. In nucleotides, the CDR3 is TGTGCCACCGAGGACAGTCGGCTTAACTATGGCTACACCTTC.

The J gene is TRBJ2-7, the V gene TRBV21-1; the table's D gene call, TRBD1, was not cross checked with the DNA. TRBV21-1 is designated a pseudogene. This CDR3 is 16 amino acids long. In nucleotides, the CDR3 is TGTGCCAGCAGCAAAGCGACCCGGGACACCGGATACGAGCAGTACTTC. Amino acid sequence: CASSKATRDTGYEQYF.

The V and J genes are TRBV4-2 and TRBJ2-7; TRBD2 matches at 7 bases. V lost 4 bases, J lost 3 bases, and 6 bases stayed unmatched. The germline V gene has CDR1 LGHNA and CDR2 YNFKEQ. CDR3 length equals 14 residues. The CDR3 coding sequence is TGTGCCAGCAGCCGAGCGGGACTCGGCTACGAGCAGTACTTC. Its translation: CASSRAGLGYEQYF.

The CDR3 spells CATRQGQQETQYF. For the CDR3, the DNA is TGTGCCACCAGACAAGGACAGCAAGAGACCCAGTACTTC. This rearrangement joins TRBV2 to TRBJ2-5; D is perhaps TRBD1 (6 bases). Germline CDR1 and CDR2: SNHLY and FYNNEI. Trimming shortened V by 10 bases and J by 2 bases, and 14 bases separated the two germline ends. This CDR3 is 13 amino acids long. Full variable domain (outside the CDR3, taken from reference TRBV2 and TRBJ2-5): EPEVTQTPSHQVTQMGQEVILRCVPISNHLYFYWYRQILGQKVEFLVSFYNNEISEKSEIFDDQFSVERPDGSNFTLKIRSTKLEDSAMYFCATRQGQQETQYFGPGTRLLVL.

This chain uses TRBV9 with TRBJ1-1; no reliable D call. The CDR3 contains 16 residues. Germline V gene sequence: CDR1 SGDLS, CDR2 YYNGEE. Trimming left V 4 bases short and J 3 bases short, with 19 bases between. Here the CDR3 reads CASSSRADGIYTEAFF. The CDR3 coding sequence is TGTGCCAGCAGCTCGCGGGCAGACGGGATTTACACTGAAGCTTTCTTT.

The chain employs TRBV6-4 and TRBJ2-7; 9 nucleotides match TRBD1. Per the germline V gene, CDR1 is MRHNA and CDR2 is SNTAGT. This CDR3 is built from 19 residues. The V gene end was trimmed by 0 bases and the J gene end by 2 bases; junction bases not matched to a gene: 14. The CDR3 protein is CASSDSNRPWDRVTYEQYF. The CDR3 coding sequence is TGTGCCAGCAGTGACTCGAATAGGCCTTGGGACAGGGTCACCTACGAGCAGTACTTC.

The chain's CDR3 is CASSGEGSTGELFF. The CDR3 DNA sequence: TGTGCCAGCTCCGGGGAGGGGAGCACCGGGGAGCTGTTTTTT. The chain combines TRBV27 with TRBJ2-2, with 7 bases matching TRBD2. CDR3 length: 14 residues. V shed 8 bases, J shed 4 bases, and the junction held 7 bases outside the gene matches. Germline CDR1 is MNHEY and CDR2 is SMNVEV (reference sequence).

The chain recombines TRBV5-1 with TRBJ2-5, with TRBD2 as a possible D gene (5 bases). The germline gives CDR1 SGHRS, CDR2 YFSETQ. The CDR3 contains 14 residues. V lost 4 bases, J lost 5 bases, and 15 bases lay in between. Here the CDR3 DNA reads TGCGCCAGCAGCGGCGGGTCCACTGAGGAGACCCAGTACTTC. Translation: CASSGGSTEETQYF.